A single sample is the source of the 10 T cell receptor beta chains below, sequenced in a study of T cells in Graves' hyperthyroidism and ophthalmopathy. From RNA transcripts, TCR beta CDR3 regions were amplified. Researchers ran a first-round RT-PCR on the TCR CDR3 using the HTBI primer set. TCRdb reanalysed the multiplex PCR reads using MiXCR and keeps one entry per CDR3 protein. The sample records hundreds of thousands of distinct CDR3 sequences, 14% to 15% being singletons. The sample consisted of blood. The receptors originated from a middle-aged woman with Graves' ophthalmopathy.

This clonotype was found once. A much larger clone lies one base from this, so it may be a read error. The CDR3 coding sequence is TGTGCCAGCAGCGTAGATTTGAGGATTTATGGCTACACCTTC. This encodes CASSVDLRIYGYTF. The chain links TRBV9 to TRBJ1-2; D uncertain. CDR1 is SGDLS and CDR2 is YYNGEE in the germline V gene. The CDR3 spans 14 residues. V was shortened by 0 bases and J by 5 bases, with 11 bases between the two germline ends.

This clonotype was counted at least ten times. The V and J genes are TRBV5-1 and TRBJ2-7, with 8 bases aligning to TRBD1. The CDR3 totals 13 residues. J gave up 2 bases and V 4 bases, and 2 bases lay outside the gene matches. CDR1 SGHRS and CDR2 YFSETQ come from the germline V gene. The CDR3 DNA sequence: TGCGCCAGCAGCAAGACAGGGGCCTACGAGCAGTACTTC. It encodes CASSKTGAYEQYF.

This clonotype occurred many times. The chain has TRBV27 and TRBJ2-7; TRBD2 aligns across 11 bases. Germline assignment: CDR1 MNHEY and CDR2 SMNVEV (reference sequence). V shed 2 bases, J shed 10 bases, and the junction held 7 bases outside the gene matches. There are 14 residues in the CDR3. CDR3 bases: TGTGCCAGCAGTTTAGGGGGACTAGCGGCACGACAGTACTTC. Translating gives CASSLGGLAARQYF.

This clonotype occurred many times. The chain combines TRBV28 with TRBJ2-7, with D possibly called TRBD1 or TRBD2 (5 bases each). CDR1 and CDR2 from the germline V gene are MDHEN and SYDVKM. V lost 6 bases, J lost 4 bases, and 13 bases lay in between. This CDR3 is 13 amino acids long. This CDR3 reads CASSGTENYEQYF. The CDR3 nucleotides read TGTGCCAGCAGCGGGACCGAAAATTACGAGCAGTACTTC.

Ten or more counts support this clonotype. J is TRBJ2-5 and V is TRBV6-1, with D unclear. V lost 0 bases to trimming and J lost 5 bases, with 13 bases between them. Per the germline V gene, CDR1 is MNHNS and CDR2 is SASEGT. The CDR3 is made up of 15 amino acids. The CDR3 nucleotides are TGTGCCAGCAGTGAAGCCGGGCTAGGAGAGGAGACCCAGTACTTC. Amino acids: CASSEAGLGEETQYF.

This clonotype was seen at least ten times. This chain uses TRBV5-4 with TRBJ2-7, with D tentatively TRBD1 or TRBD2 (7 bases each). CDR1 and CDR2 from the germline V gene are SGHNT and YYREEE (reference sequence). Trimming shortened V by 3 bases and J by 4 bases, and 26 bases separated the two germline ends. This CDR3 region has 18 residues. This CDR3 reads CASSSSRQGGGLLYEQYF. CDR3 nucleotide sequence: TGTGCCAGCAGCTCGTCACGGCAGGGAGGGGGCCTACTTTACGAGCAGTACTTC.

This clonotype was counted ten times or more. This chain uses TRBV11-2 with TRBJ2-2, with D maybe TRBD2 (6 bases). CDR1 and CDR2 from the germline V gene are SGHAT and FQNNGV. V lost 6 bases to trimming and J lost 3 bases, with 14 bases between them. CDR3 length: 15 residues. This CDR3 reads CASRLRRVDTGELFF. CDR3 nucleotides: TGTGCCAGCAGACTCAGGAGGGTCGACACCGGGGAGCTGTTTTTT.

This clonotype was detected many times. The chain is built from TRBV2 and TRBJ1-6; 9 nucleotides match TRBD1. Germline loops: CDR1 SNHLY, CDR2 FYNNEI. V gave up 7 bases and J gave up 5 bases; unmatched junction bases: 6. This CDR3 has 15 amino acids. CDR3 bases: TGTGCCAGCATGAGGGACAGGGTAAATAATTCACCCCTCCACTTT. It encodes CASMRDRVNNSPLHF.

This clonotype was detected a few times. The chain combines TRBV29-1 with TRBJ2-2, with D possibly TRBD1 on 8 matching bases. Germline CDR1 SQVTM, CDR2 ANQGSEA. The CDR3 consists of 14 residues. V lost 6 bases and J lost 7, with 18 bases in between. Here the CDR3 DNA reads TGCAGCGTCCAAACACAGGGGGGGGTCGGGGAGCTGTTTTTT. It yields the protein CSVQTQGGVGELFF.

This clonotype came up many times. This chain links TRBV5-5 with TRBJ1-1; 7 positions agree with TRBD1. Germline loops: CDR1 SGHKS, CDR2 YYEKEE (reference sequence). Unmatched junction bases numbered 3, after V lost 0 bases and J lost 7 bases. There are 13 residues in the CDR3. The CDR3 coding sequence is TGTGCCAGCAGCTTGGGGGGACAGATTGAAGCTTTCTTT. Translation gives CASSLGGQIEAFF. Full variable domain (remainder filled in from reference TRBV5-5 and TRBJ1-1): DAGVTQSPTHLIKTRGQQVTLRCSPISGHKSVSWYQQVLGQGPQFIFQYYEKEERGRGNFPDRFSARQFPNYSSELNVNALLLGDSALYLCASSLGGQIEAFFGQGTRLTVV.